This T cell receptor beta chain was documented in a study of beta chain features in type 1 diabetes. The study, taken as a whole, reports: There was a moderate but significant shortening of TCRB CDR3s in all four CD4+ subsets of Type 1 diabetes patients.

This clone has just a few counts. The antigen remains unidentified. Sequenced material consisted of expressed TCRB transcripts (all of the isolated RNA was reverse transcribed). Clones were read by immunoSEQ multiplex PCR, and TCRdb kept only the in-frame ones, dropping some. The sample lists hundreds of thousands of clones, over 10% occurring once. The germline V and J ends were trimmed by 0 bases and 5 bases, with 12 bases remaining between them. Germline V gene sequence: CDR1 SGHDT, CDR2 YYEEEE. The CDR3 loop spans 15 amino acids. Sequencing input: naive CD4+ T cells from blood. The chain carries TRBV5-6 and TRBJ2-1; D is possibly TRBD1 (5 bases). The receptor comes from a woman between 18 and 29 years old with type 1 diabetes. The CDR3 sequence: CASSLDRNDNNEQFF. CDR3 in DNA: TGTGCCAGCAGCTTGGACAGGAACGACAACAATGAGCAGTTCTTC. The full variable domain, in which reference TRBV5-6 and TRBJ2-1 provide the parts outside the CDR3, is DAGVTQSPTHLIKTRGQQVTLRCSPKSGHDTVSWYQQALGQGPQFIFQYYEEEERQRGNFPDRFSGHQFPNYSSELNVNALLLGDSALYLCASSLDRNDNNEQFFGPGTRLTVL.